This T cell receptor beta chain was recorded in a study of blood T cells in healthy people across ages. The CDR3 totals 14 residues. Trimming removed 3 bases at V and 12 bases at J, with 20 bases between. Germline V gene lookup returns CDR1 LGHDT and CDR2 YNNKEL (reference sequence). Primed by a sample-barcoded 5' primer and a J-beta primer mix, a second PCR proceeded for about 7 to 11 cycles. TCRdb re-called the 5' RACE reads through MiXCR, storing one row per CDR3 protein. Seen here are over 1.5 million distinct CDR3 sequences, roughly 50% observed once, and the top ten hold 2% to 2.5%. This clonotype was sampled from a woman in her forties in good health. Input material: blood. The chain couples TRBV3-1 to TRBJ1-2; no clear D gene. CDR3 nucleotides: TGTGCCAGCAGCCATTCCCAGACGGCGGAAAGACACACCTTC. This codes for CASSHSQTAERHTF.